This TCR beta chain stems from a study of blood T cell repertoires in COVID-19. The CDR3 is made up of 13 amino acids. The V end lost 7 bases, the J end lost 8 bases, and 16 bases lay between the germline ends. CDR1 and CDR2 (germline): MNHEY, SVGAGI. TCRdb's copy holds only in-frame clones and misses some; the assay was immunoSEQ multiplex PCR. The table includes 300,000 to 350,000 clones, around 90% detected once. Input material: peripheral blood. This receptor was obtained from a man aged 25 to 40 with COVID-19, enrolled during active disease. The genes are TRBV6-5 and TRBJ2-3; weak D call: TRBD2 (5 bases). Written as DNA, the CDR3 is TGTGCCAGCACCTCCCCCGGCCGGGGTACGCAGTATTTT. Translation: CASTSPGRGTQYF.